The next 5 T cell receptor beta chains were all read from a single sample in a study of metastatic and nonmetastatic thyroid tumors. Through MiXCR, TCRdb re-clonotyped the PCR reads. The sample consists of approximately 60,000 clones, 30% of them appearing once. None of the patients had undergone any treatment ahead of thyroid surgery. Material for sequencing was blood. The receptors originated from a female donor with papillary thyroid cancer or a benign thyroid nodule (not recorded which). Some clones in this sample may be carry-over from other donors' samples.

This clone was recorded only once. The chain recombines TRBV4-3 with TRBJ1-5; D gene uncertain. V was pared by 0 bases and J by 3 bases, with 12 bases between. This CDR3 is 16 amino acids long. From germline, CDR1 is LGHNA and CDR2 YSLEER. DNA of the CDR3: TGCGCCAGCAGCCAAGATTTCAGCCTGCCCAATCAGCCCCAGCATTTT. Translated, it gives CASSQDFSLPNQPQHF.

This clone is medium-sized (0.01 to 0.1%) within its sample. V gene TRBV27 combines with J gene TRBJ1-6; 9 nucleotides match TRBD1. The J segment lost 9 bases and the V segment lost 1 base, leaving 7 bases of the junction unmatched. CDR1 and CDR2 (germline): MNHEY, SMNVEV (reference sequence). CDR3 size: 16 residues. CDR3 coding DNA: TGTGCCAGCAGTTTATGGACAGGGGCGGTGACTTCACCCCTCCACTTT. This translates into CASSLWTGAVTSPLHF.

This clone was observed a handful of times. The chain carries TRBV12-5 and TRBJ1-1; D uncertain. Per germline, CDR1 LGHNT and CDR2 FRNRAP. The V end lost 2 bases, the J end lost 1 base, and 5 bases lay between the germline ends. This CDR3 is 13 amino acids long. The DNA of the CDR3 is TGTGCTAGTGGTTTGTTCCGGAACACTGAAGCTTTCTTT. Translating gives CASGLFRNTEAFF. The entire variable domain, with the rest obtained from reference TRBV12-5 and TRBJ1-1, is as follows: DARVTQTPRHKVTEMGQEVTMRCQPILGHNTVFWYRQTMMQGLELLAYFRNRAPLDDSGMPKDRFSAEMPDATLATLKIQPSEPRDSAVYFCASGLFRNTEAFFGQGTRLTVV.

By frequency in the sample, this clone is medium-sized. The CDR3 DNA is TGTGCCAGCAGTTGGACCGGGACTAGCGGGATCAATGAGCAGTTCTTC. Its translation is CASSWTGTSGINEQFF. This rearrangement joins TRBV28 to TRBJ2-1; TRBD2 agrees at 13 bases. Germline loops: CDR1 MDHEN, CDR2 SYDVKM. J was trimmed by 6 bases and V by 4 bases; bases with no gene match: 6. The CDR3 loop spans 16 amino acids.

This clone was counted between two and nine times. The chain links TRBV28 to TRBJ2-7; the D gene is possibly TRBD2 (6 bases). CDR3 length: 16 amino acids. V gave up 3 bases and J gave up 6 bases, with 21 bases separating them. CDR1 is MDHEN and CDR2 is SYDVKM in the germline V gene. The CDR3 region is CASSFVAGLRASEQYF. The CDR3 nucleotides are TGTGCCAGCAGTTTCGTTGCGGGGCTCAGGGCTAGCGAGCAGTACTTC.